What follows describes a single TCR beta chain. No antigen is known for it. Base quality data are lacking; no much larger clone is found one base away. The sample's treatment or condition label, in plain terms: in vitro stimulation with specific CMV peptide epitopes to enrich CMV-specific T cells. TCRdb lists the instrument as Illumina HiSeq 1500. TCRdb itself trimmed the public reads at Q25 with fastp, ran MiXCR and retained productive beta chains. Rows with one shared CDR3 protein collapse into an entry with the most common genes and DNA. The sample profile shows 900,000 to 950,000 distinct CDR3 sequences; roughly 30% of them were found once. Of the sample, about an eighth is held by the ten largest clones. These data are taken from a study of T cell repertoires in cytomegalovirus infection (dated by TCRdb to about 2019). Regarding the complete study: Recently identified HLA-C-restricted CMV epitopes, whose presentation resists viral immunomodulation, were targeted by peptide stimulations together with well-studied HLA-B-restricted epitopes. Donor HLA type was relevant to the analysis, as public TCR beta signatures indicated carriage of CMV infection together with the matching HLA type.

What the research found in general, with its limitations: Carriers of CMV infection plus the relevant HLA type were discriminated by the cumulative frequency of public TCR beta family members in the study cohort and in an independent approximately 400-donor cohort. In the ex vivo response, HLA-C-restricted CMV-specific TCR beta clonotypes were dominant, and in two of eight donors the single most frequent clonotype came from this HLA-C-restricted group.

The CDR3, from cysteine to phenylalanine, totals 16 residues. This entry keeps only the CDR3 DNA: 48 bases, framed from base 1. From a lookup of the germline V gene, CDR1 and CDR2 are MNHEY and SVGAGI. V loses 4 bases at its end and J loses 7 bases; junction bases beyond the gene matches: 8. This specimen was cultured CD8+ T cells from PBMCs, taken from culture after CMV antigen stimulation. The receptor's source is a human donor in good health (CMV status not recorded). Some clones in this sample may be carry-over from other donors' samples. The V and J genes are TRBV6-5 and TRBJ2-2; 11 central nucleotides agree with TRBD2. The CDR3 loop reads CASSSLAGGRIGELFF. The nucleotide sequence is given as TGTGCCAGCAGTTCCTTAGCGGGGGGGCGGATCGGGGAGCTGTTTTTT.